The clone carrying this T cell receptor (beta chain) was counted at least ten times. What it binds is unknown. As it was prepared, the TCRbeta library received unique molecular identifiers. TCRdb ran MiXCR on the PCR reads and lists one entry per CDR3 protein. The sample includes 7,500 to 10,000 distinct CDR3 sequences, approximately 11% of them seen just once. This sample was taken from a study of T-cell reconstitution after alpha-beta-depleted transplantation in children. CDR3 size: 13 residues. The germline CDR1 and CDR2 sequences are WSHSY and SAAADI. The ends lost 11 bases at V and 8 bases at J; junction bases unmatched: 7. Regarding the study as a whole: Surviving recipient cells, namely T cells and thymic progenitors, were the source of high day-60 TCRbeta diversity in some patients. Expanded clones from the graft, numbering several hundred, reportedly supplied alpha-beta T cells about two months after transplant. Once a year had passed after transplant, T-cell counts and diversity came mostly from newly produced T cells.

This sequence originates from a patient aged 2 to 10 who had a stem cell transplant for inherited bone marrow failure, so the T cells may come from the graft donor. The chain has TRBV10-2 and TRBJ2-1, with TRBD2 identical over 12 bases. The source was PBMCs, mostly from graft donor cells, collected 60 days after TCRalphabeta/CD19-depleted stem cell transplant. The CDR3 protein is CASRLAGEDEQFF. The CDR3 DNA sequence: TGCGCCTCACGACTAGCGGGAGAGGATGAGCAGTTCTTC.